This T cell receptor (beta chain) was retrieved from a study of blood T cells in healthy people across ages. Study-wide results and caveats: CMV status of donors was not determined, possibly confounding expanded clonotype changes. Getting older went along with TCR beta diversity per million T cells dropping roughly linearly.

The junction had 6 bases not matched to a gene; V was cut back by 4 bases and J by 2 bases. Per germline, CDR1 SGHNT and CDR2 YENEEA. CDR3 length: 16 residues. As for this clonotype: What it recognizes is unknown.

Then a second PCR, running roughly 6 to 11 cycles, was carried out with a sample-barcoded 5' primer and a J-beta primer mix. Each cDNA molecule was tagged by a template-switch adaptor with 12 random nucleotides. Each CDR3 protein gets one entry after TCRdb re-called the 5' RACE reads with MiXCR. The profile shows approximately 1.5 million distinct CDR3 sequences, approximately 43% of them singletons. Sequences were obtained from blood. V gene TRBV11-3 combines with J gene TRBJ2-3; 10 nucleotides agree with TRBD2. This sequence was found in a woman aged 18 to 35 in good health. The CDR3 here is CASSSGLAKNTDTQYF. CDR3 bases: TGTGCCAGCAGCTCGGGACTAGCGAAGAACACAGATACGCAGTATTTT.